This TCR beta chain was recorded in a study of blood T cell repertoires in COVID-19. The CDR3 runs 13 residues. In germline, CDR1 is SQVTM, CDR2 ANQGSEA. V dropped 4 bases and J dropped 4 bases, with 12 bases sitting between them. Here immunoSEQ multiplex PCR was the method, and the copy in TCRdb shows in-frame clones only, minus some. The sample records around 360,000 clones, approximately 87% being singletons. This chain uses TRBV29-1 with TRBJ2-3, with D possibly being TRBD2 (6 bases). The receptor was derived from a man aged 40-55 years in a cohort exposed to, infected with or recovered from COVID-19 (not recorded which). Sequencing was done on a sample of PBMCs or T cells enriched from blood (not recorded which). CDR3 region: CSVVFTSPDTQYF. For the CDR3, the DNA is TGCAGCGTTGTTTTTACTAGCCCAGATACGCAGTATTTT.